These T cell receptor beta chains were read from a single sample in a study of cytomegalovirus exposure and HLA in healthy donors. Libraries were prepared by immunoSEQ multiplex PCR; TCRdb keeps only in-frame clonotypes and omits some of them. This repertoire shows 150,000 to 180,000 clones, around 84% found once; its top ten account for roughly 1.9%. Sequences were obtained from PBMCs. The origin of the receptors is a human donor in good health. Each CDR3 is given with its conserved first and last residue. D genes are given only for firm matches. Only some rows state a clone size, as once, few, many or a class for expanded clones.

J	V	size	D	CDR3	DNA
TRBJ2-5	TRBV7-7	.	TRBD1	CASSPRGQETQYF	TGTGCTAGCAGCCCCAGGGGGCAAGAGACCCAGTACTTC
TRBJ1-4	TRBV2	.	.	CASTRDEGANEKLFF	TGTGCCAGCACTCGGGATGAGGGGGCTAATGAAAAACTGTTTTTT
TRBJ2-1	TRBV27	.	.	CASSSGLGVHEQFF	TGTGCCAGCAGTTCCGGGTTAGGGGTCCATGAGCAGTTCTTC
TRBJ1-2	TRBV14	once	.	CASSQGTGVGYRYGYTF	TGTGCCAGCAGCCAAGGCACAGGTGTCGGTTATCGGTATGGCTACACCTTC
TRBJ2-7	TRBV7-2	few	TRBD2	CASSRGGYYEQYF	TGTGCCAGCAGCCGCGGGGGGTACTACGAGCAGTACTTC
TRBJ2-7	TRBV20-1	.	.	CSARTLHEQYF	TGCAGTGCTAGGACTCTACACGAGCAGTACTTC
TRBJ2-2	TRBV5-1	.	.	CASSLAGTNTGELFF	TGCGCCAGCAGCTTGGCCGGTACGAACACCGGGGAGCTGTTTTTT
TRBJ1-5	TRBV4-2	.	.	CASSQATGSLKPQHF	TGTGCCAGCAGCCAAGCTACAGGGTCCTTAAAGCCCCAGCATTTT
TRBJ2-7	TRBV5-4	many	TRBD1	CASSLRGPSYEQYF	TGTGCCAGCAGCTTGAGGGGGCCTTCCTACGAGCAGTACTTC
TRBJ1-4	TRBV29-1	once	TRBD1	CSAETGAGEKLFF	TGCAGCGCTGAGACAGGGGCGGGTGAAAAACTGTTTTTT
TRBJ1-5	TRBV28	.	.	CASSFMQGRQPQHF	TGTGCCAGCAGTTTTATGCAGGGAAGGCAGCCCCAGCATTTT
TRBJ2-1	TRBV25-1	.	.	CASSEPGTASHEQFF	TGTGCCAGCAGTGAACCCGGGACTGCCTCTCATGAGCAGTTCTTC
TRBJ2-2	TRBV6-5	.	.	CASSYQEGNTGELFF	TGTGCCAGCAGTTACCAGGAGGGGAACACCGGGGAGCTGTTTTTT
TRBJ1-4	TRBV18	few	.	CASSPGMNEKLFF	TGTGCCAGCTCACCCGGTATGAATGAAAAACTGTTTTTT
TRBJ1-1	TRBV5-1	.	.	CASSYQREGTEAFF	TGCGCCAGCAGCTATCAGCGGGAGGGGACTGAAGCTTTCTTT
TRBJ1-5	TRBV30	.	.	CAWSLPSGRQPQHF	TGTGCCTGGAGTCTCCCTTCGGGGAGGCAGCCCCAGCATTTT
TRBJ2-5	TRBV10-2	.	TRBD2	CASAMVAGSWETQYF	TGCGCCAGCGCCATGGTAGCGGGGAGCTGGGAGACCCAGTACTTC
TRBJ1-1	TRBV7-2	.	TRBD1	CASSPGQTNEAFF	TGTGCCAGCAGCCCGGGACAGACAAATGAAGCTTTCTTT
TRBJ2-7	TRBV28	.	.	CASSYGGVPYEQYF	TGTGCCAGCAGTTATGGCGGGGTTCCTTACGAGCAGTACTTC
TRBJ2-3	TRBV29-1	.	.	CSVGQDTSSTDTQYF	TGCAGCGTTGGGCAGGACACCTCTAGCACAGATACGCAGTATTTT
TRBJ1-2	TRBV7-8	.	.	CASSLVPGVYGYTF	TGTGCCAGCAGCTTAGTTCCAGGGGTCTATGGCTACACCTTC
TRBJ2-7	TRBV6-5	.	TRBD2	CASSYSKAGAYEQYF	TGTGCCAGCAGTTACTCGAAGGCGGGGGCCTACGAGCAGTACTTC
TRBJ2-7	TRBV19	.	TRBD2	CASSRGGSYEQYF	TGTGCCAGTAGTCGGGGGGGCTCTTACGAGCAGTACTTC
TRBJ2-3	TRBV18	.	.	CASSPLGDTQYF	TGTGCCAGCTCACCCCTCGGAGATACGCAGTATTTT
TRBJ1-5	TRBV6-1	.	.	CASSAQVGGQPQHF	TGTGCCAGCAGTGCACAGGTCGGCGGTCAGCCCCAGCATTTT
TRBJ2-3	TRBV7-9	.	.	CASSKRRDTDTQYF	TGTGCCAGCAGCAAACGGAGGGACACAGATACGCAGTATTTT
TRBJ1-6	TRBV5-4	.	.	CASSQNNSPLHF	TGTGCCAGCAGCCAAAATAATTCACCCCTCCACTTT
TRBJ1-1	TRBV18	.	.	CASSPPEALNTEAFF	TGTGCCAGCTCACCACCCGAAGCACTGAACACTGAAGCTTTCTTT
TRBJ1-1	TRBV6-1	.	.	CASSEAAGGGGNTEAFF	TGTGCCAGCAGTGAAGCGGCGGGCGGGGGGGGGAACACTGAAGCTTTCTTT
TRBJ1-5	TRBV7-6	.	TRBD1	CASSLGQGLGPQHF	TGTGCCAGCAGCTTAGGACAGGGTTTGGGGCCCCAGCATTTT
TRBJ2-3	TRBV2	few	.	CAAISTDTQYF	TGTGCCGCGATAAGCACAGATACGCAGTATTTT
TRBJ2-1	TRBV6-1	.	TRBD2	CASSEEAGEAYNEQFF	TGTGCCAGCAGTGAAGAAGCGGGAGAGGCCTACAATGAGCAGTTCTTC
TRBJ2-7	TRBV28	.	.	CASSLELGYEQYF	TGTGCCAGCAGTTTAGAACTAGGCTACGAGCAGTACTTC
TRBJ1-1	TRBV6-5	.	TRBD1	CASRGNDRGEAFF	TGTGCCAGCAGGGGGAACGACAGGGGTGAAGCTTTCTTT
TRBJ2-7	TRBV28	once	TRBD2	CASSSPGTINEQYF	TGTGCCAGCAGTTCCCCCGGGACTATCAACGAGCAGTACTTC
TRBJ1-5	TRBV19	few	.	CASSIGGVVGRPQPQHF	TGTGCCAGTAGTATAGGGGGGGTTGTTGGCAGGCCTCAGCCCCAGCATTTT
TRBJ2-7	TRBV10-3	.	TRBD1	CAISRGRPYEQYF	TGTGCCATCAGCAGGGGGCGACCTTACGAGCAGTACTTC
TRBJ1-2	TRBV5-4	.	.	CASRRGPGTPTNYGYTF	TGTGCCAGCAGGCGAGGTCCCGGGACACCTACTAACTATGGCTACACCTTC
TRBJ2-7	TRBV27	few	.	CASSRWNTGSEQYF	TGTGCCAGCAGTCGATGGAATACAGGCTCTGAGCAGTACTTC
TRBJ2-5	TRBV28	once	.	CASSWGTYERETQYF	TGTGCCAGCAGTTGGGGGACATACGAGAGGGAGACCCAGTACTTC
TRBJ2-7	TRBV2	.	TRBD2	CASSLAAYEQYF	TGTGCCAGCAGTCTAGCGGCCTACGAGCAGTACTTC
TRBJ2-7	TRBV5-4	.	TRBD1	CASSLGTGDHEQYF	TGTGCCAGCAGCTTAGGGACAGGGGACCACGAGCAGTACTTC
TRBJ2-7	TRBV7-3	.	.	CASSLTGIVGNEQYF	TGTGCCAGCAGCTTAACCGGGATTGTTGGAAACGAGCAGTACTTC
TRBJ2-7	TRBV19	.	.	CASSISRAYEQYF	TGTGCCAGTAGTATAAGCAGGGCGTACGAGCAGTACTTC
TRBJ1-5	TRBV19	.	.	CASSIRKNQPQHF	TGTGCCAGTAGTATCAGGAAAAATCAGCCCCAGCATTTT
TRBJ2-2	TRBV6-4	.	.	CASSDKGDTGELFF	TGTGCCAGCAGTGATAAGGGGGACACCGGGGAGCTGTTTTTT
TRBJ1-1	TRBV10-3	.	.	CASQGHHRANTEAFF	TGTGCCTCCCAGGGACACCATCGGGCTAACACTGAAGCTTTCTTT
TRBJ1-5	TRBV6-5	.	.	CASRRTVSNQPQHF	TGTGCCAGCAGGAGGACAGTTAGCAATCAGCCCCAGCATTTT
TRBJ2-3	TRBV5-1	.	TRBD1	CASSLGTGPQDTQYF	TGCGCCAGCAGCTTGGGGACAGGGCCTCAAGATACGCAGTATTTT
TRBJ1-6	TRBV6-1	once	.	CASRVGLWYSPLHF	TGTGCCAGCAGGGTGGGGCTGTGGTATTCACCCCTCCACTTT
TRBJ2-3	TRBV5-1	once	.	CASSFVQGGPDTQYF	TGCGCCAGCAGCTTCGTACAGGGGGGGCCAGATACGCAGTATTTT
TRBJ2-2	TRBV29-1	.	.	CSVEPLPGNTGELFF	TGCAGCGTTGAGCCTCTACCGGGAAATACCGGGGAGCTGTTTTTT
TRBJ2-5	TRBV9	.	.	CASSVATSFSETQYF	TGTGCCAGCAGCGTAGCGACTAGTTTTTCAGAGACCCAGTACTTC
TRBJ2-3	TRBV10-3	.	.	CATLGHRDNTDTQYF	TGTGCCACCCTAGGCCACAGGGACAACACAGATACGCAGTATTTT
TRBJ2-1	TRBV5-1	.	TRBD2	CASSLGTSGYNEQFF	TGCGCCAGCAGCTTAGGGACTAGCGGGTACAATGAGCAGTTCTTC
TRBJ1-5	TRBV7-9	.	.	CASSDTAAARQPQHF	TGTGCCAGCAGCGATACGGCCGCGGCCCGTCAGCCCCAGCATTTT
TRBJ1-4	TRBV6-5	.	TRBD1	CASSYRQGTNEKLFF	TGTGCCAGCAGTTACCGACAGGGCACTAATGAAAAACTGTTTTTT
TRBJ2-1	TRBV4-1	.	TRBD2	CASSQASGRSSYNEQFF	TGCGCCAGCAGCCAGGCTAGCGGGAGGAGCTCCTACAATGAGCAGTTCTTC